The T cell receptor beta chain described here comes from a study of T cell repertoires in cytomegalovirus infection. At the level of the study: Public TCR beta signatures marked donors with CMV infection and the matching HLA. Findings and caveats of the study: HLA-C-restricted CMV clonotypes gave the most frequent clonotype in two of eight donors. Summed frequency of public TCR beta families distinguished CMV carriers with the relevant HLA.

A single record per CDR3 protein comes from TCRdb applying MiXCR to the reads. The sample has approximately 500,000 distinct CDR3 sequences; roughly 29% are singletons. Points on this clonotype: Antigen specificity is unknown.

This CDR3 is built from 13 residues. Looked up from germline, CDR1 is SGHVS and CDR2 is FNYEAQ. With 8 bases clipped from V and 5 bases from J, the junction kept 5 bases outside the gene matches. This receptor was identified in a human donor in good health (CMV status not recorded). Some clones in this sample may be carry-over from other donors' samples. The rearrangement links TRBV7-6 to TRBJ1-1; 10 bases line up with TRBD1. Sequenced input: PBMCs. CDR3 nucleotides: TGTGCCAGCGGGACAGGGGAGGGAACTGAAGCTTTCTTT. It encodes CASGTGEGTEAFF.